This T cell receptor beta chain was documented in a study of T cell repertoires in cytomegalovirus infection. One entry per CDR3 protein, called by TCRdb with MiXCR from the reads. The sample records some 400,000 distinct CDR3 sequences, 31% being singletons. The CDR3 loop spans 15 amino acids. CDR1 is LNHDA and CDR2 is SQIVND in the germline V gene (reference sequence). Trimming took off 7 bases at V and 0 bases at J, with 10 bases between the two ends. On this clonotype itself: Its cognate antigen is unknown.

The study, taken as a whole, reports: It was HLA-C-restricted CMV-specific TCR beta clonotypes that dominated the response ex vivo.

This rearrangement joins TRBV19 to TRBJ2-6, with D unresolved. The TCR originated in a human donor in good health (CMV status not recorded). Some clones in this sample may be carry-over from other donors' samples. The specimen sequenced was PBMCs. The CDR3 loop reads CASTLRVSGANVLTF. CDR3 nucleotide sequence: TGTGCCAGTACCCTTCGGGTCTCTGGGGCCAACGTCCTGACTTTC.